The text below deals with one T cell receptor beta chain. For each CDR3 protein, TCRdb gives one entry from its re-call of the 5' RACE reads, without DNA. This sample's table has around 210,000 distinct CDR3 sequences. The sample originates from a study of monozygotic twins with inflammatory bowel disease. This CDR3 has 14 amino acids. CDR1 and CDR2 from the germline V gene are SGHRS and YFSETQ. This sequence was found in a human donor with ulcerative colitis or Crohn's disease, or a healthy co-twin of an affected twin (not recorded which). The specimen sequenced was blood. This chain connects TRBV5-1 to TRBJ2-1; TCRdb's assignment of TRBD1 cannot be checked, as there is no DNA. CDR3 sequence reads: CASSSGQGRDEQFF.